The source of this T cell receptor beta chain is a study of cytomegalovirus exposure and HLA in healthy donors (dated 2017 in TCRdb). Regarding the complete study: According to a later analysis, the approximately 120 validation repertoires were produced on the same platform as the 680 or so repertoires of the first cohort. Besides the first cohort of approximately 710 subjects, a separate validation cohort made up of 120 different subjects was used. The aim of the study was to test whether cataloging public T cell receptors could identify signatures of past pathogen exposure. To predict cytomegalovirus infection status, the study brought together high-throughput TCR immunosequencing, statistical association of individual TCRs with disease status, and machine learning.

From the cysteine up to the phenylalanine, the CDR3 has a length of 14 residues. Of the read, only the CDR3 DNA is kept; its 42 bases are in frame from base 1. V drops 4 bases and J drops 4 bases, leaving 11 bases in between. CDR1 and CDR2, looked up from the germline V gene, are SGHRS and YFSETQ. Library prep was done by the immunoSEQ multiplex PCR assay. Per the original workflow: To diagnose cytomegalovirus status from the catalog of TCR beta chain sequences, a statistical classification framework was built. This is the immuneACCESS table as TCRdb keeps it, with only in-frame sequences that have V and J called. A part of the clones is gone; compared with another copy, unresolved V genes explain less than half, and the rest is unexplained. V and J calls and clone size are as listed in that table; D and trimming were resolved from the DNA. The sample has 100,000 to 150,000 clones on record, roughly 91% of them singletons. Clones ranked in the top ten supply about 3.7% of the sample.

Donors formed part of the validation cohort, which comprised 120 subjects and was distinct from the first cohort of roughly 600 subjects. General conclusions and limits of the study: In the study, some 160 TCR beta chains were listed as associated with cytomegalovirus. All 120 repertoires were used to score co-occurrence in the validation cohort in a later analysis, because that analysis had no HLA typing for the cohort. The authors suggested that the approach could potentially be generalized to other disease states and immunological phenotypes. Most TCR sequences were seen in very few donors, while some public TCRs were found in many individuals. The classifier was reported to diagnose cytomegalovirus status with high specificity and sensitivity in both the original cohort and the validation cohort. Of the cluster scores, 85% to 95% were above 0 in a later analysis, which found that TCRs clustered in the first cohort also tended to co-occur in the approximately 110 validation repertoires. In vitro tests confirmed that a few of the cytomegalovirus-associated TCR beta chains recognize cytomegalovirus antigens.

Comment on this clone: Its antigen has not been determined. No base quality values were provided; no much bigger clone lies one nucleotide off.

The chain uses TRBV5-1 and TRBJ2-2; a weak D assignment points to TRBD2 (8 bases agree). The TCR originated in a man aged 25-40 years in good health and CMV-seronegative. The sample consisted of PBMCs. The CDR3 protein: CASSREGATGELFF. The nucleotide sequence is TGCGCCAGCAGCCGGGAGGGGGCCACCGGGGAGCTGTTTTTT.